This T cell receptor (beta chain) was sequenced in a study of OX40 agonist ivuxolimab in advanced cancers. Overall study: In this cohort, patients received ivuxolimab, an agonistic anti-OX40 (CD134) antibody.

The CDR3 covers 15 residues. Trimming pared 2 bases from V and 6 bases from J, leaving 15 bases between. Germline-derived CDR1 and CDR2 are SGHKS and YYEKEE (reference sequence). TCRdb keeps only in-frame clones here, not all; method: immunoSEQ multiplex PCR. The repertoire holds 45,000 to 65,000 clones, 75% to 80% seen once, with around 2.5% in the top ten. This clone was seen only once. Its antigen is unidentified. Study outcomes and limitations: Partial responders at 0.1-3.0 mg/kg had among the lowest clonal expansion.

The material was CD4+ or CD8+ T cells sorted from blood, obtained in a trial of the OX40 agonist ivuxolimab. This sequence joins TRBV5-5 and TRBJ2-1, with a tentative D call TRBD1 (6 bases). This sequence was found in an adult with an advanced solid tumor such as melanoma, head and neck, liver or kidney cancer. The CDR3 sequence: CASSLGDTLFNEQFF. The CDR3 DNA is TGTGCCAGCAGCTTAGGGGACACCCTATTCAATGAGCAGTTCTTC. The whole variable domain, filled in from reference TRBV5-5 and TRBJ2-1, reads DAGVTQSPTHLIKTRGQQVTLRCSPISGHKSVSWYQQVLGQGPQFIFQYYEKEERGRGNFPDRFSARQFPNYSSELNVNALLLGDSALYLCASSLGDTLFNEQFFGPGTRLTVL.